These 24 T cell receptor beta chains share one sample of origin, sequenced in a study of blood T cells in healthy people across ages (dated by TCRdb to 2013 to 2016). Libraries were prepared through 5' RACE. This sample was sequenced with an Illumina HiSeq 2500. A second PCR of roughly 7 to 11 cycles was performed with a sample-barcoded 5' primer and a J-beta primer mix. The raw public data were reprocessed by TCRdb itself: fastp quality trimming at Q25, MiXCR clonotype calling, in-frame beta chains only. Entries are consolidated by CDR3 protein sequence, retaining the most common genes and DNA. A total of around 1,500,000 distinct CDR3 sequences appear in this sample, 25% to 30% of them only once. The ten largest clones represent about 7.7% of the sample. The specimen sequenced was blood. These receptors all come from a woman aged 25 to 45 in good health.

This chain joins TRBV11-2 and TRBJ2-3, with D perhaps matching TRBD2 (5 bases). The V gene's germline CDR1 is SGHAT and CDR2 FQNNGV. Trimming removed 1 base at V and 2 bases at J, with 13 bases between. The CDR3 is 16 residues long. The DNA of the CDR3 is TGTGCCAGCAGCTTAGGGGCTCAGCGGAACACAGATACGCAGTATTTT. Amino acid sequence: CASSLGAQRNTDTQYF.

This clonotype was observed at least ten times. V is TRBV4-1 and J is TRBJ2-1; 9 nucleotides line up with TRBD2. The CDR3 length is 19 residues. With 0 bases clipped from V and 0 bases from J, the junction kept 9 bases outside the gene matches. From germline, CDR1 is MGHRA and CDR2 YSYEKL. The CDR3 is CASSQELAGPVNSYNEQFF. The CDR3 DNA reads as TGCGCCAGCAGCCAAGAACTAGCGGGTCCGGTGAACTCCTACAATGAGCAGTTCTTC.

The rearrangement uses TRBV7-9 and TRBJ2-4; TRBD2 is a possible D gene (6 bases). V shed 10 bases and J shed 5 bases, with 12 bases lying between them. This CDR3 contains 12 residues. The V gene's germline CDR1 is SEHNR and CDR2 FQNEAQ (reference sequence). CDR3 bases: TGTGCCACCCGATCGGGGGAAAACATTCAGTACTTC. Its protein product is CATRSGENIQYF.

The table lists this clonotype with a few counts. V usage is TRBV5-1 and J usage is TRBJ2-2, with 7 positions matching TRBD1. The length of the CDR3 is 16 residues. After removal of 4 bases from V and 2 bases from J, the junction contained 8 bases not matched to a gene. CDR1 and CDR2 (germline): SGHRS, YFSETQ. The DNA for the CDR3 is TGCGCCAGCAGCGAGGGACAGCCCCTTAACACCGGGGAGCTGTTTTTT. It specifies CASSEGQPLNTGELFF.

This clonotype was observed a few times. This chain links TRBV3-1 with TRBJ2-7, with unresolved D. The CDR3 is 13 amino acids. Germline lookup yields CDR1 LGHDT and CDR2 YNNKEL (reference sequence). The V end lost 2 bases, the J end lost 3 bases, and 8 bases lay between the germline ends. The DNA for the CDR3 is TGTGCCAGCAGCCAACTCGGCAGCTACGAGCAGTACTTC. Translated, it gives CASSQLGSYEQYF.

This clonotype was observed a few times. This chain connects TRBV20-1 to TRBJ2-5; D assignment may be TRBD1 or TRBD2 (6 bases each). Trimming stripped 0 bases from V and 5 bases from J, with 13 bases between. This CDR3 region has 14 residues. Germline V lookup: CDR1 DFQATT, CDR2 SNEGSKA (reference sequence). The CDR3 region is CSARERQAGETQYF. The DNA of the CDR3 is TGCAGTGCTAGAGAACGACAGGCGGGGGAGACCCAGTACTTC.

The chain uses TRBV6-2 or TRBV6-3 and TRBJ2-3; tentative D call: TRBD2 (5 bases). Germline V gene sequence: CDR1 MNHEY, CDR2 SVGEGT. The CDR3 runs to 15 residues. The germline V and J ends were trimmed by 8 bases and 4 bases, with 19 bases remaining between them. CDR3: CASAIPGLAADTQYF. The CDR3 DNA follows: TGTGCCAGCGCCATCCCCGGGCTAGCAGCAGATACGCAGTATTTT.

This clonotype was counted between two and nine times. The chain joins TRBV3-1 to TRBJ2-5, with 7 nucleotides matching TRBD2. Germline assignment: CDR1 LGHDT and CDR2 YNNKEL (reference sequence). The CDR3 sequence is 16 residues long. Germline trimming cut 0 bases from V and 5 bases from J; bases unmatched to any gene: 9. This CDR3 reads CASSQEEAGAMETQYF. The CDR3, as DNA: TGTGCCAGCAGCCAAGAAGAGGCGGGAGCCATGGAGACCCAGTACTTC.

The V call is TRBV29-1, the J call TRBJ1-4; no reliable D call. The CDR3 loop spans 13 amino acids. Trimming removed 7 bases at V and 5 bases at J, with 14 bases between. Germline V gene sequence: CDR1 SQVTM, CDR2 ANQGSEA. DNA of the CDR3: TGCAGCGCCAATGGCTTCGGGAATGAAAAACTGTTTTTT. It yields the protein CSANGFGNEKLFF.

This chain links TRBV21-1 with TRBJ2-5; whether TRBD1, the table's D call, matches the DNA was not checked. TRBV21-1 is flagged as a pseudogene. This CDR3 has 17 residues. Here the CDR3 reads CASSKPTGQALQETQYF. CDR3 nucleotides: TGTGCCAGCAGCAAACCTACGGGACAGGCTTTACAAGAGACCCAGTACTTC.

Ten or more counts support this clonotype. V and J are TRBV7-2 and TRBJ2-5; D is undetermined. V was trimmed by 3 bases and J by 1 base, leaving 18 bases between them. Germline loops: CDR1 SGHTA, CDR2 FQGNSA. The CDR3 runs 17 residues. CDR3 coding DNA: TGTGCCAGCAGCTTGTCGACCGCCACTGACCCCCAAGAGACCCAGTACTTC. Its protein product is CASSLSTATDPQETQYF.

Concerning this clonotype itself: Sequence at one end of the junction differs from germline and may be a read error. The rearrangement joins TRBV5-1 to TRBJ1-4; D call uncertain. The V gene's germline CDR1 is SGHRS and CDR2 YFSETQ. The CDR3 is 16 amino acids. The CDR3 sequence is CASSQAFGQLNEKRFF. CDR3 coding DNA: TGCGCCAGCAGCCAGGCGTTCGGCCAGTTAAATGAAAAACGGTTTTTT.

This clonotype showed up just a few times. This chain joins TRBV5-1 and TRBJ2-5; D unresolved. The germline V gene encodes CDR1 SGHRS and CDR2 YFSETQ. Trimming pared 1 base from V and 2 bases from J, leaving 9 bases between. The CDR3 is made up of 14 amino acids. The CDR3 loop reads CASSLNSRQETQYF. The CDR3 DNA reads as TGCGCCAGCAGCTTGAACAGCCGGCAAGAGACCCAGTACTTC.

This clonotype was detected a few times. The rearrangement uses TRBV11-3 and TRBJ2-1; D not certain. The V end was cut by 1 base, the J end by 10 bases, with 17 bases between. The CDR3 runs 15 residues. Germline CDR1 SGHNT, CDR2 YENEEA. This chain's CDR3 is CASSLVSTGVGEQFF. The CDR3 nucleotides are TGTGCCAGCAGCTTAGTATCGACTGGAGTCGGGGAGCAGTTCTTC.

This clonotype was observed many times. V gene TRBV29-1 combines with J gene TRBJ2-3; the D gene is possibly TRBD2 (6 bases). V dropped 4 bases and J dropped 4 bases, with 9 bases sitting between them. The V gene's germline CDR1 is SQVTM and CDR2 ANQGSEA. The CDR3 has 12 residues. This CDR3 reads CSVVGTADTQYF. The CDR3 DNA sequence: TGCAGCGTTGTGGGGACTGCAGATACGCAGTATTTT.

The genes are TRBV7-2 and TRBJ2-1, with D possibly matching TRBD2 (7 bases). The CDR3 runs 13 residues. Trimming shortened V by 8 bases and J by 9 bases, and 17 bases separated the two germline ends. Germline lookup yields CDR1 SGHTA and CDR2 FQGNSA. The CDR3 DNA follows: TGTACCAGCGGGGGGGCAATAATTATTGAGCAGTTCTTC. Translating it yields CTSGGAIIIEQFF.

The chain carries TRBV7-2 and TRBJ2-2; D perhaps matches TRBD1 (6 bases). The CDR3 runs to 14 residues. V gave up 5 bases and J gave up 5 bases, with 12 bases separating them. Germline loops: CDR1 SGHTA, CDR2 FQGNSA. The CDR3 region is CASSQGTTTGELFF. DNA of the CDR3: TGTGCCAGCAGCCAGGGGACGACGACCGGGGAGCTGTTTTTT.

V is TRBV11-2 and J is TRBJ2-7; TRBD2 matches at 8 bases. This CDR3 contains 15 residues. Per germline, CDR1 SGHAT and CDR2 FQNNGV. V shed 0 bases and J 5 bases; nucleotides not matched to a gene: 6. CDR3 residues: CASSLEVGLANEQYF. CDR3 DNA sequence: TGTGCCAGCAGCTTAGAGGTTGGACTAGCCAACGAGCAGTACTTC.

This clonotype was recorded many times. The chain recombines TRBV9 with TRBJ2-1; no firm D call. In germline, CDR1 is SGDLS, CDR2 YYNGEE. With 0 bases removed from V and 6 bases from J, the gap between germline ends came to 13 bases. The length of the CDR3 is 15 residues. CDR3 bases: TGTGCCAGCAGCGTAGGGGTATCCGGCGCCAATGAGCAGTTCTTC. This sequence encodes CASSVGVSGANEQFF.

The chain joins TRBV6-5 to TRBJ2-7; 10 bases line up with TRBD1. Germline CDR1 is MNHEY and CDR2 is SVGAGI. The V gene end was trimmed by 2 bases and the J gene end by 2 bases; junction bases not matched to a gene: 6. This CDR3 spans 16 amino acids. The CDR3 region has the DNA TGTGCCAGCAGTTACGCGTACGGGACAGGGGCCTACGAGCAGTACTTC. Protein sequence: CASSYAYGTGAYEQYF.

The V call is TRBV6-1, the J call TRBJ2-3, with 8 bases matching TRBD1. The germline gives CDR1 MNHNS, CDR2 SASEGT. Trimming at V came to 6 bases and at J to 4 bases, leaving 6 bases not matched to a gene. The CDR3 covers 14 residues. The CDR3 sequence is CASRTKQGADTQYF. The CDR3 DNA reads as TGTGCCAGCAGGACGAAACAGGGGGCAGATACGCAGTATTTT.

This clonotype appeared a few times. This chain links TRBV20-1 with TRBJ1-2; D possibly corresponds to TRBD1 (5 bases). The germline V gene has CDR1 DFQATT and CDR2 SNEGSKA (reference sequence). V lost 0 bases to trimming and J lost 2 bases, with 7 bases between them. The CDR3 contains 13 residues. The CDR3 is CSARDEGNYGYTF. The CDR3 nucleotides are TGCAGTGCTAGAGATGAGGGGAACTATGGCTACACCTTC.

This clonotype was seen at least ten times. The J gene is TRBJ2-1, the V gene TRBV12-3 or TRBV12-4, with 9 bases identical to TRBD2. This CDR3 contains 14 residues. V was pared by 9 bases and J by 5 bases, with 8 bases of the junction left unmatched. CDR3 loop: CASTIAGVNNEQFF. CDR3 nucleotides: TGTGCCAGTACCATAGCGGGAGTTAACAATGAGCAGTTCTTC.

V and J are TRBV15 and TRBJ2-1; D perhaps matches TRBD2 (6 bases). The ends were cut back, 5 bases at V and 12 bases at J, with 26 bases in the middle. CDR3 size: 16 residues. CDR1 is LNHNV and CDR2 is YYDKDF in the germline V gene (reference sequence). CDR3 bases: TGTGCCACCAGCGACGACAACTTCCCGCGGGACCCATTGCAGTTCTTC. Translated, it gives CATSDDNFPRDPLQFF.